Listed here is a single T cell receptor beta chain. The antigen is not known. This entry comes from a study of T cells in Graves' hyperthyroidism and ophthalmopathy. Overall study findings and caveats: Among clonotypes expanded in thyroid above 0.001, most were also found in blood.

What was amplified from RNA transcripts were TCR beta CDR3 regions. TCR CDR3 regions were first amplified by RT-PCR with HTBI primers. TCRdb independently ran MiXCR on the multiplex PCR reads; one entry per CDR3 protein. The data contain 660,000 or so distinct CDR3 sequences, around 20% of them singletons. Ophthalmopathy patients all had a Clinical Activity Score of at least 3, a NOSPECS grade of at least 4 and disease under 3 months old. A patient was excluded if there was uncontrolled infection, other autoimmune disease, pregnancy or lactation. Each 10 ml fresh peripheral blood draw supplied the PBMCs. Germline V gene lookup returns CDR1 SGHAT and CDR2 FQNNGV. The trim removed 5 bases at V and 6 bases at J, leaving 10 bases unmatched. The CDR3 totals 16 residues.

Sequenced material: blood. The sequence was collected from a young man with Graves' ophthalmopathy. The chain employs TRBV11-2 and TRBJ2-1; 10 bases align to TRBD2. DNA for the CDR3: TGTGCCAGCAGCCGTCTAGCGGGAGCCAAAGTCAATGAGCAGTTCTTC. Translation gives CASSRLAGAKVNEQFF.